This T cell receptor beta chain was documented in a study of T cells in Graves' hyperthyroidism and ophthalmopathy. The study's findings and limits: Blood also carried most thyroid clonotypes expanded above 0.001.

This clonotype was recorded many times. Its specificity is unknown. The CDR3 regions of TCR beta were amplified from RNA transcripts. Researchers ran a first-round RT-PCR on the TCR CDR3 using the HTBI primer set. TCRdb ran MiXCR on the multiplex PCR reads and lists one entry per CDR3 protein. The table lists fewer than 300,000 distinct CDR3 sequences, 25% to 30% of them singletons, with approximately 25% in the top ten. Hyperthyroidism was newly diagnosed in patients aged 18 to 65 (duration under 2 months). It was at first hyperthyroidism diagnosis, before any ophthalmopathy symptoms, that the blood sample was taken. Trimming removed 6 bases from V and 6 bases from J, with 18 bases in between. The CDR3 runs 13 residues. The germline CDR1 and CDR2 sequences are DFQATT and SNEGSKA (reference sequence).

Input material: blood. The receptor's source is a man between 40 and 49 years old with Graves' hyperthyroidism that later progressed to Graves' ophthalmopathy. The chain has TRBV20-1 and TRBJ2-7; TRBD2 is a possible D gene (5 bases). This CDR3 is CSASATAEGEQYF. The DNA for the CDR3 is TGCAGTGCCTCTGCGACTGCCGAGGGCGAGCAGTACTTC.